These T cell receptor beta chains were read from a single sample in a study of blood T cell repertoires in COVID-19. Repertoires were generated with immunoSEQ multiplex PCR, while TCRdb's copy carries only in-frame clones and drops some. The repertoire includes more than 150,000 clones, around 80% of them detected once, and approximately 9.4% sits in the top ten. Sequenced: peripheral blood. These receptors were obtained from a woman aged 45-59 years with acute or convalescent COVID-19. Each CDR3 is given with its conserved first and last residue. Each record gives: D gene, clone size, V gene, J gene, CDR3 protein, CDR3 DNA. The D gene is left open where the match is weak. Expanded clones are given a class, and other clones once, few, many or no size at all.

d_gene: -
abundance: few
v_gene: TRBV5-6
j_gene: TRBJ1-6
CDR3aa: CASSLVSPGRGNSPLHF
CDR3nt: TGTGCCAGCAGCTTGGTGTCTCCGGGCAGGGGAAATTCACCCCTCCACTTT

d_gene: -
abundance: once
v_gene: TRBV18
j_gene: TRBJ2-1
CDR3aa: CASSLSSGTYNEQFF
CDR3nt: TGTGCCAGCTCACTTTCCAGCGGGACATACAATGAGCAGTTCTTC

d_gene: -
abundance: -
v_gene: TRBV5-1
j_gene: TRBJ1-2
CDR3aa: CASSRGTGTNYGYTF
CDR3nt: TGCGCCAGCAGCAGGGGGACGGGAACTAACTATGGCTACACCTTC

d_gene: -
abundance: few
v_gene: TRBV28
j_gene: TRBJ1-5
CDR3aa: CASTPGREDSNQPQHF
CDR3nt: TGTGCCAGCACGCCGGGGAGAGAAGATAGCAATCAGCCCCAGCATTTT

d_gene: TRBD2
abundance: -
v_gene: TRBV28
j_gene: TRBJ2-1
CDR3aa: CASSSPGTSGYNEQFF
CDR3nt: TGTGCCAGCAGTTCTCCCGGGACTAGCGGCTACAATGAGCAGTTCTTC

d_gene: -
abundance: -
v_gene: TRBV29-1
j_gene: TRBJ2-1
CDR3aa: CSVGGPVGSYNEQFF
CDR3nt: TGCAGCGTTGGAGGGCCGGTGGGCTCCTACAATGAGCAGTTCTTC

d_gene: -
abundance: -
v_gene: TRBV19
j_gene: TRBJ2-4
CDR3aa: CASSQPGEKNIQYF
CDR3nt: TGTGCCAGTAGCCAACCCGGGGAAAAAAACATTCAGTACTTC

d_gene: -
abundance: once
v_gene: TRBV6-1
j_gene: TRBJ1-2
CDR3aa: CASSEQLDGYTF
CDR3nt: TGTGCCAGCAGTGAACAACTGGATGGCTACACCTTC

d_gene: -
abundance: -
v_gene: TRBV27
j_gene: TRBJ2-1
CDR3aa: CASSLSSGGYNEQFF
CDR3nt: TGTGCCAGCAGTTTATCAAGCGGAGGCTACAATGAGCAGTTCTTC

d_gene: -
abundance: -
v_gene: TRBV4-1
j_gene: TRBJ2-2
CDR3aa: CASSQDRGIGELFF
CDR3nt: TGCGCCAGCAGCCAAGACCGAGGAATCGGGGAGCTGTTTTTT

d_gene: -
abundance: -
v_gene: TRBV5-6
j_gene: TRBJ2-3
CDR3aa: CASSSRTGGTDTQYF
CDR3nt: TGTGCCAGCAGCTCAAGGACGGGAGGCACAGATACGCAGTATTTT

d_gene: TRBD2
abundance: -
v_gene: TRBV4-2
j_gene: TRBJ2-7
CDR3aa: CASSQGLLVGLAGEGIYEQYF
CDR3nt: TGTGCCAGCAGCCAAGGGTTGCTGGTGGGACTAGCGGGAGAGGGAATCTACGAGCAGTACTTC

d_gene: -
abundance: -
v_gene: TRBV3-1/TRBV3-2
j_gene: TRBJ1-4
CDR3aa: CASRGQGFEKLFF
CDR3nt: TGTGCCAGCAGGGGGCAGGGTTTTGAAAAACTGTTTTTT

d_gene: TRBD1
abundance: -
v_gene: TRBV27
j_gene: TRBJ1-5
CDR3aa: CASSAAGTGMRPQHF
CDR3nt: TGTGCCAGCAGTGCCGCCGGGACAGGGATGCGGCCCCAGCATTTT

d_gene: -
abundance: -
v_gene: TRBV20-1
j_gene: TRBJ2-7
CDR3aa: CSASSEGSGYEQYF
CDR3nt: TGCAGTGCTAGTTCGGAGGGAAGCGGCTACGAGCAGTACTTC

d_gene: TRBD1
abundance: -
v_gene: TRBV5-1
j_gene: TRBJ1-1
CDR3aa: CASSLVGTGNTEAFF
CDR3nt: TGCGCCAGCAGCTTGGTTGGGACAGGGAACACTGAAGCTTTCTTT

d_gene: -
abundance: -
v_gene: TRBV19
j_gene: TRBJ1-5
CDR3aa: CASSLGQNQPQHF
CDR3nt: TGTGCCAGTAGTCTCGGACAGAATCAGCCCCAGCATTTT

d_gene: TRBD1
abundance: few
v_gene: TRBV5-6
j_gene: TRBJ1-5
CDR3aa: CASSFGTGNQPQHF
CDR3nt: TGTGCCAGCAGCTTCGGGACAGGTAATCAGCCCCAGCATTTT

d_gene: TRBD1
abundance: -
v_gene: TRBV27
j_gene: TRBJ1-5
CDR3aa: CASSPPMGQGTYQPQHF
CDR3nt: TGTGCCAGCAGTCCTCCGATGGGACAGGGGACTTATCAGCCCCAGCATTTT

d_gene: TRBD2
abundance: -
v_gene: TRBV7-3
j_gene: TRBJ2-1
CDR3aa: CASSLQGLAGGLWDEQFF
CDR3nt: TGTGCCAGCAGCTTACAGGGACTAGCGGGGGGCCTTTGGGATGAGCAGTTCTTC

d_gene: TRBD2
abundance: -
v_gene: TRBV2
j_gene: TRBJ2-3
CDR3aa: CATNGLADTDTQYF
CDR3nt: TGTGCCACCAACGGACTAGCGGACACAGATACGCAGTATTTT

d_gene: -
abundance: -
v_gene: TRBV3-1/TRBV3-2
j_gene: TRBJ2-7
CDR3aa: CASSSVQGSEQYF
CDR3nt: TGTGCCAGCAGCTCTGTCCAGGGTTCCGAGCAGTACTTC

d_gene: TRBD2
abundance: few
v_gene: TRBV4-2
j_gene: TRBJ2-1
CDR3aa: CASSQVGQRGGHEQFF
CDR3nt: TGTGCCAGCAGCCAAGTGGGCCAGCGGGGGGGCCATGAGCAGTTCTTC

d_gene: TRBD1
abundance: -
v_gene: TRBV16
j_gene: TRBJ2-7
CDR3aa: CASSIGTGAPSYEQYF
CDR3nt: TGTGCCAGCAGCATCGGGACAGGGGCCCCTTCCTACGAGCAGTACTTC

d_gene: -
abundance: -
v_gene: TRBV5-5
j_gene: TRBJ1-5
CDR3aa: CASSLAQGSQPQHF
CDR3nt: TGTGCCAGCAGCTTGGCGCAGGGATCTCAGCCCCAGCATTTT

d_gene: TRBD1
abundance: once
v_gene: TRBV9
j_gene: TRBJ2-2
CDR3aa: CASSAGQGARVDTGELFF
CDR3nt: TGTGCCAGCAGCGCCGGACAGGGGGCGCGAGTAGACACCGGGGAGCTGTTTTTT

d_gene: -
abundance: -
v_gene: TRBV13
j_gene: TRBJ1-2
CDR3aa: CASSRAGFSYGYTF
CDR3nt: TGTGCCAGCAGCCGGGCAGGGTTTAGCTATGGCTACACCTTC

d_gene: -
abundance: -
v_gene: TRBV4-3
j_gene: TRBJ1-4
CDR3aa: CASSQDSGRVEEKLFF
CDR3nt: TGCGCCAGCAGCCAAGATTCTGGCAGGGTGGAGGAAAAACTGTTTTTT

d_gene: -
abundance: -
v_gene: TRBV20-1
j_gene: TRBJ1-1
CDR3aa: CSATNTEAFF
CDR3nt: TGCAGTGCGACTAACACTGAAGCTTTCTTT

d_gene: TRBD1
abundance: -
v_gene: TRBV5-6
j_gene: TRBJ2-7
CDR3aa: CASSRNGQVRRDEQYF
CDR3nt: TGTGCCAGCAGCCGAAATGGACAGGTTCGACGAGACGAGCAGTACTTC

d_gene: -
abundance: few
v_gene: TRBV20-1
j_gene: TRBJ1-3
CDR3aa: CSASGQGSWSSGNTIYF
CDR3nt: TGCAGTGCTAGTGGGCAGGGGTCCTGGAGCTCTGGAAACACCATATATTTT

d_gene: -
abundance: -
v_gene: TRBV7-2
j_gene: TRBJ2-5
CDR3aa: CASSSRQTQETQYF
CDR3nt: TGTGCCAGCAGCTCACGACAAACACAAGAGACCCAGTACTTC

d_gene: TRBD1
abundance: -
v_gene: TRBV5-1
j_gene: TRBJ2-6
CDR3aa: CASRQIYRGAGANVLTF
CDR3nt: TGCGCCAGCAGACAAATTTACAGGGGAGCTGGGGCCAACGTCCTGACTTTC

d_gene: TRBD1
abundance: -
v_gene: TRBV5-1
j_gene: TRBJ2-1
CDR3aa: CASSSGTGAWASYNEQFF
CDR3nt: TGCGCCAGCAGCTCAGGGACAGGGGCCTGGGCGTCCTACAATGAGCAGTTCTTC

d_gene: TRBD2
abundance: -
v_gene: TRBV6-5
j_gene: TRBJ2-7
CDR3aa: CASSRTSGAPYEQYF
CDR3nt: TGTGCCAGCAGCAGGACTAGCGGGGCTCCCTACGAGCAGTACTTC

d_gene: TRBD2
abundance: -
v_gene: TRBV5-1
j_gene: TRBJ2-3
CDR3aa: CASSLALAGGPIADTQYF
CDR3nt: TGCGCCAGCAGCTTGGCTCTAGCGGGGGGGCCGATTGCAGATACGCAGTATTTT

d_gene: TRBD1
abundance: -
v_gene: TRBV10-3
j_gene: TRBJ1-1
CDR3aa: CAISDADRVGTEAFF
CDR3nt: TGTGCCATCAGTGATGCGGACAGGGTTGGTACTGAAGCTTTCTTT

d_gene: TRBD2
abundance: -
v_gene: TRBV15
j_gene: TRBJ2-1
CDR3aa: CATSSLSGTPGGNEQFF
CDR3nt: TGTGCCACCAGCAGTCTTAGCGGGACTCCCGGAGGCAATGAGCAGTTCTTC

d_gene: TRBD1
abundance: few
v_gene: TRBV19
j_gene: TRBJ2-2
CDR3aa: CASRDSSQGWPGELFF
CDR3nt: TGTGCCAGTAGAGATTCATCACAGGGGTGGCCCGGGGAGCTGTTTTTT

d_gene: -
abundance: few
v_gene: TRBV19
j_gene: TRBJ1-5
CDR3aa: CASSFFNQPQHF
CDR3nt: TGTGCCAGTAGTTTCTTTAATCAGCCCCAGCATTTT

d_gene: TRBD2
abundance: -
v_gene: TRBV4-2
j_gene: TRBJ2-1
CDR3aa: CASRTTSGSSYNEQFF
CDR3nt: TGTGCCAGCAGGACGACTAGCGGTAGCTCCTACAATGAGCAGTTCTTC

d_gene: -
abundance: once
v_gene: TRBV5-4
j_gene: TRBJ1-5
CDR3aa: CASSLGGLGNNQPQHF
CDR3nt: TGTGCCAGCAGCTTGGGGGGCCTGGGGAACAATCAGCCCCAGCATTTT

d_gene: TRBD1
abundance: -
v_gene: TRBV5-1
j_gene: TRBJ2-7
CDR3aa: CASSETRQGYEQYF
CDR3nt: TGCGCCAGCAGCGAGACTCGACAGGGCTACGAGCAGTACTTC

d_gene: -
abundance: -
v_gene: TRBV14
j_gene: TRBJ2-3
CDR3aa: CASSQEVRPDTQYF
CDR3nt: TGTGCCAGCAGCCAAGAGGTGAGGCCAGATACGCAGTATTTT

d_gene: TRBD2
abundance: -
v_gene: TRBV18
j_gene: TRBJ2-2
CDR3aa: CASSPGTSGSRTGELFF
CDR3nt: TGTGCCAGCTCACCCGGGACTAGCGGGAGTCGCACCGGGGAGCTGTTTTTT

d_gene: TRBD2
abundance: -
v_gene: TRBV7-2
j_gene: TRBJ2-7
CDR3aa: CASSLSSGSYEQYF
CDR3nt: TGTGCCAGCAGCTTATCTAGCGGGAGCTACGAGCAGTACTTC

d_gene: -
abundance: -
v_gene: TRBV7-9
j_gene: TRBJ2-5
CDR3aa: CASSLGRATETQYF
CDR3nt: TGTGCCAGCAGCTTAGGGAGGGCCACCGAGACCCAGTACTTC

d_gene: TRBD2
abundance: -
v_gene: TRBV7-3
j_gene: TRBJ2-1
CDR3aa: CASSLGRLAGADEQFF
CDR3nt: TGTGCCAGCAGCTTGGGGCGACTAGCGGGGGCGGATGAGCAGTTCTTC

d_gene: TRBD1
abundance: -
v_gene: TRBV27
j_gene: TRBJ1-1
CDR3aa: CASSLRGTGGWGTEAFF
CDR3nt: TGTGCCAGCAGTTTAAGGGGGACAGGGGGCTGGGGGACTGAAGCTTTCTTT

d_gene: TRBD1
abundance: -
v_gene: TRBV28
j_gene: TRBJ1-5
CDR3aa: CASMGQGEGRSNQPQHF
CDR3nt: TGTGCCAGCATGGGACAGGGGGAAGGTAGGAGCAATCAGCCCCAGCATTTT

d_gene: TRBD1
abundance: -
v_gene: TRBV5-1
j_gene: TRBJ1-3
CDR3aa: CASSPRGSGNTIYF
CDR3nt: TGCGCCAGCAGCCCCAGGGGGTCGGGAAACACCATATATTTT

d_gene: -
abundance: -
v_gene: TRBV6-5
j_gene: TRBJ2-1
CDR3aa: CASRGGTSYNEQFF
CDR3nt: TGTGCCAGCAGGGGGGGTACCTCCTACAATGAGCAGTTCTTC

d_gene: -
abundance: -
v_gene: TRBV19
j_gene: TRBJ2-2
CDR3aa: CASSILPGQITGELFF
CDR3nt: TGTGCCAGTAGTATTCTTCCCGGACAGATCACCGGGGAGCTGTTTTTT

d_gene: TRBD1
abundance: -
v_gene: TRBV5-1
j_gene: TRBJ1-2
CDR3aa: CASSLDRGRGDGYTF
CDR3nt: TGCGCCAGCAGCTTGGACAGGGGGCGCGGGGATGGCTACACCTTC

d_gene: -
abundance: few
v_gene: TRBV9
j_gene: TRBJ1-6
CDR3aa: CASSPGGVGSPLHF
CDR3nt: TGTGCCAGCAGCCCTGGAGGGGTAGGTTCACCCCTCCACTTT

d_gene: -
abundance: -
v_gene: TRBV4-3
j_gene: TRBJ2-7
CDR3aa: CASSQGRQPTYEQYF
CDR3nt: TGCGCCAGCAGCCAAGGACGACAACCCACCTACGAGCAGTACTTC

d_gene: -
abundance: -
v_gene: TRBV27
j_gene: TRBJ2-7
CDR3aa: CASSAHREGYEQYF
CDR3nt: TGTGCCAGCAGTGCCCACAGGGAGGGCTACGAGCAGTACTTC

d_gene: -
abundance: -
v_gene: TRBV29-1
j_gene: TRBJ1-3
CDR3aa: CSVNPQRAGNTIYF
CDR3nt: TGCAGCGTGAACCCCCAGAGGGCTGGAAACACCATATATTTT